The 21 T cell receptor beta chains in this list originate from one sample, sequenced in a study of blood T cell repertoires in COVID-19. Sequencing was performed with immunoSEQ multiplex PCR; in TCRdb, only in-frame clones are kept and a portion is missing. The repertoire holds some 270,000 clones, with approximately 90% as singletons. Sequencing was carried out using PBMCs or T cells enriched from blood (not recorded which). These receptors came from a woman younger than 45 with acute COVID-19.

In this sample, this clone turned up once. Written as DNA, the CDR3 is TGCGCCAGCAGCTGGGGGACACAAATTTATGGCTACACCTTC. It yields the protein CASSWGTQIYGYTF. The rearrangement uses TRBV5-1 and TRBJ1-2, with D tentatively TRBD1 (6 bases). Germline V lookup: CDR1 SGHRS, CDR2 YFSETQ. This CDR3 has 14 amino acids. Trimming removed 3 bases at V and 5 bases at J, with 14 bases between. Full variable domain (remainder filled in from reference TRBV5-1 and TRBJ1-2): KAGVTQTPRYLIKTRGQQVTLSCSPISGHRSVSWYQQTPGQGLQFLFEYFSETQRNKGNFPGRFSGRQFSNSRSEMNVSTLELGDSALYLCASSWGTQIYGYTFGSGTRLTVV.

The CDR3 loop reads CASSQTGYGGRTGELFF. In nucleotides, the CDR3 is TGTGCCAGCAGCCAAACAGGTTACGGGGGTCGCACCGGGGAGCTGTTTTTT. This chain joins TRBV11-3 and TRBJ2-2, with D maybe TRBD2 (6 bases). Trimming pared 5 bases from V and 4 bases from J, leaving 20 bases between. Germline-derived CDR1 and CDR2 are SGHNT and YENEEA. The CDR3 extends over 17 amino acids. The full variable domain, with the rest looked up from reference TRBV11-3 and TRBJ2-2, is EAGVVQSPRYKIIEKKQPVAFWCNPISGHNTLYWYLQNLGQGPELLIRYENEEAVDDSQLPKDRFSAERLKGVDSTLKIQPAELGDSAVYLCASSQTGYGGRTGELFFGEGSRLTVL.

V gene TRBV6-4 combines with J gene TRBJ2-3; TRBD2 aligns across 7 bases. The germline V gene encodes CDR1 MRHNA and CDR2 SNTAGT. With 6 bases clipped from V and 0 bases from J, the junction kept 12 bases outside the gene matches. The CDR3 extends over 17 amino acids. CDR3 sequence reads: CASSPQDSGLSTDTQYF. CDR3 sequence (DNA): TGTGCCAGCAGCCCCCAGGATAGCGGGTTAAGCACAGATACGCAGTATTTT.

The J gene is TRBJ2-7, the V gene TRBV28; possible D gene TRBD2, 6 bases. The CDR3 covers 14 residues. The V end was cut by 4 bases, the J end by 0 bases, with 10 bases between. Germline V CDR1 and CDR2: MDHEN, SYDVKM. DNA for the CDR3: TGTGCCAGCAGTTCAGGGACTTTCTCCTACGAGCAGTACTTC. This encodes CASSSGTFSYEQYF.

The chain carries TRBV27 and TRBJ2-3; D is uncertain. V gave up 6 bases and J gave up 0 bases, with 10 bases separating them. Germline CDR1 MNHEY, CDR2 SMNVEV (reference sequence). The length of the CDR3 is 14 residues. In DNA, the CDR3 is TGTGCCAGCAGCCTCGTCCCCAGCACAGATACGCAGTATTTT. Residues: CASSLVPSTDTQYF.

This clone was seen just once. The chain carries TRBV6-5 and TRBJ1-2; 9 positions match TRBD1. This CDR3 contains 14 residues. From germline, CDR1 is MNHEY and CDR2 SVGAGI. V lost 6 bases and J lost 3; bases outside the gene matches: 5. CDR3 amino acids: CASSTRTGDYGYTF. The DNA of the CDR3 is TGTGCCAGCAGCACTAGGACAGGGGACTATGGCTACACCTTC.

The chain couples TRBV9 to TRBJ2-2; TRBD2 matches at 12 bases. Germline V gives CDR1 SGDLS, CDR2 YYNGEE. This CDR3 spans 18 amino acids. V was clipped by 4 bases and J by 3 bases; unmatched bases: 10. The CDR3 coding sequence is TGTGCCAGCAGCACCGGGGCTAGCGGGAGGGAATACACCGGGGAGCTGTTTTTT. Its protein product is CASSTGASGREYTGELFF.

This clone was counted a single time. The J gene is TRBJ2-5, the V gene TRBV18; maybe TRBD1 (6 bases). Trimming took 5 bases from V and 2 from J, leaving 15 bases between them. The CDR3 is made up of 15 amino acids. Looked up from germline, CDR1 is KGHSH and CDR2 is LQKENI. CDR3 in amino acids: CASSDIYGQQETQYF. DNA for the CDR3: TGTGCCAGCTCAGACATTTATGGACAGCAAGAGACCCAGTACTTC.

The genes are TRBV9 and TRBJ1-4; D is perhaps TRBD1 (6 bases). The CDR3 covers 15 residues. The germline V and J ends were trimmed by 0 bases and 8 bases, with 14 bases remaining between them. CDR1 is SGDLS and CDR2 is YYNGEE in the germline V gene. The CDR3 bases are TGTGCCAGCAGCGTAGGGACAGCCTTAGAAGAAAAACTGTTTTTT. Translating gives CASSVGTALEEKLFF.

V gene TRBV28 combines with J gene TRBJ2-7, with D perhaps TRBD1 (6 bases). Germline CDR1 and CDR2: MDHEN and SYDVKM. The V end was cut by 3 bases, the J end by 3 bases, with 12 bases between. The CDR3 contains 14 residues. DNA of the CDR3: TGTGCCAGCAGTTTTTTGGGACAAAACTACGAGCAGTACTTC. This codes for CASSFLGQNYEQYF.

The genes are TRBV5-1 and TRBJ2-7, with D perhaps matching TRBD2 (6 bases). The CDR3 has 14 residues. Trimming removed 1 base from V and 5 bases from J, with 13 bases in between. Germline V gives CDR1 SGHRS, CDR2 YFSETQ. Here the CDR3 reads CASSLTGSTHEQYF. The CDR3 DNA reads as TGCGCCAGCAGCTTGACCGGGAGCACCCACGAGCAGTACTTC.

The V and J genes are TRBV27 and TRBJ2-7; TRBD1 matches at 8 bases. There are 14 residues in the CDR3. V lost 5 bases and J lost 3; bases outside the gene matches: 6. The germline V gene has CDR1 MNHEY and CDR2 SMNVEV (reference sequence). CDR3 protein: CASSLGGQDYEQYF. In nucleotides, the CDR3 is TGTGCCAGCAGTCTCGGGGGACAGGACTACGAGCAGTACTTC.

V gene TRBV24-1 combines with J gene TRBJ2-5; TRBD2 aligns across 12 bases. Trimming at V came to 4 bases and at J to 5 bases, leaving 10 bases not matched to a gene. The germline CDR1 and CDR2 sequences are KGHDR and SFDVKD. The CDR3 spans 17 residues. This CDR3 is CATSDLAGGPGEETQYF. CDR3 sequence (DNA): TGTGCCACCAGTGACCTAGCGGGAGGGCCAGGGGAGGAGACCCAGTACTTC.

This clone was detected many times. J is TRBJ2-2 and V is TRBV9; D not certain. The CDR3 runs 13 residues. CDR1 and CDR2 (germline): SGDLS, YYNGEE. Trimming left V 0 bases short and J 12 bases short, with 12 bases between. The CDR3, as DNA: TGTGCCAGCAGCGTAGACCACCTACCTAAGCTGTTTTTT. This encodes CASSVDHLPKLFF.

The CDR3 region is CASRSQTTNEKLFF. The CDR3 DNA follows: TGTGCCAGCAGATCACAGACAACTAATGAAAAACTGTTTTTT. The chain couples TRBV7-2 to TRBJ1-4; D not resolved. V was pared by 6 bases and J by 0 bases, with 8 bases between. Germline lookup yields CDR1 SGHTA and CDR2 FQGNSA. The CDR3 loop spans 14 amino acids.

The chain couples TRBV28 to TRBJ1-2; no firm D call. There are 13 residues in the CDR3. V lost 3 bases to trimming and J lost 5 bases, with 10 bases between them. From germline, CDR1 is MDHEN and CDR2 SYDVKM. CDR3: CASSFERAYGYTF. Here the CDR3 DNA reads TGTGCCAGCAGTTTCGAGAGGGCTTATGGCTACACCTTC.

The chain uses TRBV27 and TRBJ2-1; D not certain. Germline V gene data show CDR1 as MNHEY and CDR2 as SMNVEV (reference sequence). Trimming left V 4 bases short and J 6 bases short, with 13 bases between. The CDR3 has 14 amino acids. This CDR3 is CASSSSIEVNEQFF. CDR3 in DNA: TGTGCCAGCAGTTCCTCCATTGAGGTCAATGAGCAGTTCTTC.

The chain recombines TRBV6-5 with TRBJ1-5; 8 nucleotides line up with TRBD1. Unmatched junction bases numbered 6, after V lost 5 bases and J lost 6 bases. The CDR3 extends over 14 amino acids. Germline V gene sequence: CDR1 MNHEY, CDR2 SVGAGI. The CDR3 DNA sequence: TGTGCCAGCAGTACGGACAGGGAACCTCAGCCCCAGCATTTT. Amino acids: CASSTDREPQPQHF.

V gene TRBV14 combines with J gene TRBJ2-2; 12 bases are shared with TRBD2. The length of the CDR3 is 19 residues. Germline-derived CDR1 and CDR2 are SGHDN and FVKESK. With 5 bases clipped from V and 0 bases from J, the junction kept 10 bases outside the gene matches. The CDR3 sequence: CASSTGRWTSGTNTGELFF. The CDR3 region has the DNA TGTGCCAGCAGCACGGGACGTTGGACTAGCGGGACGAACACCGGGGAGCTGTTTTTT.

The chain combines TRBV29-1 with TRBJ2-1; the match to TRBD2 covers 9 bases. There are 14 residues in the CDR3. J gave up 0 bases and V 7 bases, and 4 bases lay outside the gene matches. The germline V gene has CDR1 SQVTM and CDR2 ANQGSEA. CDR3 in amino acids: CSAQREASYNEQFF. The CDR3 DNA reads TGCAGCGCACAGCGGGAGGCCTCCTACAATGAGCAGTTCTTC.

The DNA of the CDR3 is TGCAGCGCCCGACTAGCCTATGCCTACGAGCAGTACTTC. It yields the protein CSARLAYAYEQYF. The V call is TRBV29-1, the J call TRBJ2-7; TRBD2 matches 7 bases. The junction had 8 bases not matched to a gene; V was cut back by 7 bases and J by 2 bases. CDR3 length: 13 amino acids. Germline assignment: CDR1 SQVTM and CDR2 ANQGSEA.